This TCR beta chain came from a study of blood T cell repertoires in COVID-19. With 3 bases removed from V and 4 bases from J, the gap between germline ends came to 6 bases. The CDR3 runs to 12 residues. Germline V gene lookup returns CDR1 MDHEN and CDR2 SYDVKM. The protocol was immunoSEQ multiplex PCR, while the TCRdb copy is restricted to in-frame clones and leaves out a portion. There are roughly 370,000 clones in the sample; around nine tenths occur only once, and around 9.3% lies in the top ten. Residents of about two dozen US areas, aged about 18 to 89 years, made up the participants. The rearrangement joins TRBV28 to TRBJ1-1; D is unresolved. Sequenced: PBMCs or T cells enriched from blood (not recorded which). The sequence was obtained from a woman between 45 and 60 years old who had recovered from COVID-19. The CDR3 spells CASSLPGTEAFF. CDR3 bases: TGTGCCAGCAGTTTGCCGGGCACTGAAGCTTTCTTT.